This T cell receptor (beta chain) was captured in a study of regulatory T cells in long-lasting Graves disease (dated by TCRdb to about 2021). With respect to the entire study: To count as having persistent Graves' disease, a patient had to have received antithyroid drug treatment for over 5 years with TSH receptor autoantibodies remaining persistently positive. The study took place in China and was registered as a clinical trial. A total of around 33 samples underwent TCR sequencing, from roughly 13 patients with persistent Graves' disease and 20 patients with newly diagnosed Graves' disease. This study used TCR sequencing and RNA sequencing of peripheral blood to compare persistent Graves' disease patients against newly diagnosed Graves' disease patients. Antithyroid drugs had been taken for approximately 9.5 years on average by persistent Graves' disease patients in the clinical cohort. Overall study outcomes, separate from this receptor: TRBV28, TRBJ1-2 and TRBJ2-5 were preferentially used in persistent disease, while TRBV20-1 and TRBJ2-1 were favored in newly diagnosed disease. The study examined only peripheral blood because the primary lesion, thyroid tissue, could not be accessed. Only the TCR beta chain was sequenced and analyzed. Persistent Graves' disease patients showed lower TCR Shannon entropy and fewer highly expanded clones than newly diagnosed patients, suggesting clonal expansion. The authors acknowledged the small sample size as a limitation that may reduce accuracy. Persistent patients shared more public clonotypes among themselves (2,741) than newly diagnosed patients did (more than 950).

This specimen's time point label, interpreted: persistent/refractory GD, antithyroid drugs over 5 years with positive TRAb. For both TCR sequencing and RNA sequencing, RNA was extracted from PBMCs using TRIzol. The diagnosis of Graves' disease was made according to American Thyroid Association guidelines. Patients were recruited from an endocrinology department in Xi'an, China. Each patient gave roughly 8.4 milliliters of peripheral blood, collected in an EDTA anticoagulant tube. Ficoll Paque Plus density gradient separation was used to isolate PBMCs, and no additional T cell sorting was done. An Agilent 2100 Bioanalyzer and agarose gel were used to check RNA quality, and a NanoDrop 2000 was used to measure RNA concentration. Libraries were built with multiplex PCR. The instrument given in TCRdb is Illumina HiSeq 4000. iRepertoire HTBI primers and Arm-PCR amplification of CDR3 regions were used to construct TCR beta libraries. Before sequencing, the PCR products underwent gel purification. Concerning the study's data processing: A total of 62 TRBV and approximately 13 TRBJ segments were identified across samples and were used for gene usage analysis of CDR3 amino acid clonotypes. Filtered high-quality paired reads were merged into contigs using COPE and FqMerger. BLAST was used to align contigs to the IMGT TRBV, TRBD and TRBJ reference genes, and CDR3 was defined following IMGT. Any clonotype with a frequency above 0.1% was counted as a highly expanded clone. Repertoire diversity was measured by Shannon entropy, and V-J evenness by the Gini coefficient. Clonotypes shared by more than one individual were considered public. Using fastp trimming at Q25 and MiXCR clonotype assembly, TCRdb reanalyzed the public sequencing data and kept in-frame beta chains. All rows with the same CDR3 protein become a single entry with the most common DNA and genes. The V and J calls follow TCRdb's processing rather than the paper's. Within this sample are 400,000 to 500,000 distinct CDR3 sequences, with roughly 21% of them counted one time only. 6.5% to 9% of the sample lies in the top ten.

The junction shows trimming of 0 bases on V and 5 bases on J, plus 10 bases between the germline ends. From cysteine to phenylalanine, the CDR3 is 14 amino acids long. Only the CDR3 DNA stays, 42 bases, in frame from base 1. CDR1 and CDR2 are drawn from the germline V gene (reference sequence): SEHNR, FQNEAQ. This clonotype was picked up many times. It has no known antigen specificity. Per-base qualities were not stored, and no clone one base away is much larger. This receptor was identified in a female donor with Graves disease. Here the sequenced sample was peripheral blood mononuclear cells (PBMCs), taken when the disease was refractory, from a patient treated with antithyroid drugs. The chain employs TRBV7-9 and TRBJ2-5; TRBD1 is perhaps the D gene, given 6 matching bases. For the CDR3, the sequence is CASSLAGQGETQYF. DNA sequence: TGTGCCAGCAGCTTAGCGGGCCAGGGGGAGACCCAGTACTTC.